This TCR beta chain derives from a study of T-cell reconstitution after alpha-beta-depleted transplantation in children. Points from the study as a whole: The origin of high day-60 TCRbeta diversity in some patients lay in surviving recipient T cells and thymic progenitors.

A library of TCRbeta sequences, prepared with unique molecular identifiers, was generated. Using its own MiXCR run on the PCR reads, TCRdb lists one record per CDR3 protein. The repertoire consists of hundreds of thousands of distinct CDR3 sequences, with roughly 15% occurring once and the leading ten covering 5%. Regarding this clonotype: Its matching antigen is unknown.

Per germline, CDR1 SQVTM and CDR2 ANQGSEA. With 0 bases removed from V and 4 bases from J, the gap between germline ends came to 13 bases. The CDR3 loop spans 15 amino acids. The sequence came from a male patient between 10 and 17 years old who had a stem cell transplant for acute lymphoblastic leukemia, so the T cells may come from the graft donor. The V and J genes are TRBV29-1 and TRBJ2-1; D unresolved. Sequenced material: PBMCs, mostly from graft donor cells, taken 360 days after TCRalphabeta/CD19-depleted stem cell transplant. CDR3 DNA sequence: TGCAGCGTTGAAGATTACACCATGGGTTACAATGAGCAGTTCTTC. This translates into CSVEDYTMGYNEQFF.